This T cell receptor (beta chain) originates from a study of T cell repertoires in cytomegalovirus infection. Study details: CMV infection plus the matching HLA type was flagged by public TCR beta signatures.

Whole-study results and caveats: CMV carriers with the relevant HLA were identified by cumulative public TCR beta family frequency. Dominating the ex vivo response were TCR beta clonotypes that were CMV-specific and HLA-C-restricted.

The CDR3 has 14 residues. Looked up from germline, CDR1 is LNHDA and CDR2 is SQIVND (reference sequence). The ends were cut back, 6 bases at V and 3 bases at J, with 12 bases in the middle. A single record per CDR3 protein comes from TCRdb applying MiXCR to the reads. Among about 150,000 distinct CDR3 sequences, around 24% were seen once, and the ten largest hold approximately 11%. A word on this clonotype: Its antigen remains unidentified.

The chain joins TRBV19 to TRBJ1-5; D is ambiguous. The source of this sequence is a human donor in good health (CMV status not recorded). Some clones in this sample may be carry-over from other donors' samples. Sample: PBMCs. CDR3 in DNA: TGTGCCAGTAGGGCAGAGGCCGACAATCAGCCCCAGCATTTT. This encodes CASRAEADNQPQHF.